These 9 T cell receptor beta chains came from one sample sequenced in a study of T-cell reconstitution after alpha-beta-depleted transplantation in children. A library of TCRbeta sequences, prepared with unique molecular identifiers, was generated. TCRdb reanalysed the PCR reads using MiXCR and keeps one entry per CDR3 protein. The data contain approximately 650,000 distinct CDR3 sequences, about 12% of them singletons. Sample: PBMCs, taken before TCRalphabeta/CD19-depleted stem cell transplant. The source is a girl aged 2-10 years with congenital amegakaryocytic thrombocytopenia, due to receive a stem cell transplant.

The V and J genes are TRBV11-2 and TRBJ2-1; D gene ambiguous. The CDR3 has 18 residues. Trimming pared 3 bases from V and 0 bases from J, leaving 18 bases between. CDR1 and CDR2 from the germline V gene are SGHAT and FQNNGV. The chain's CDR3 is CASSFLFGRQRSYNEQFF. CDR3 bases: TGTGCCAGCAGCTTCCTCTTCGGCAGGCAGCGCTCCTACAATGAGCAGTTCTTC.

This clonotype was counted ten times or more. In nucleotides, the CDR3 is TGCGCCAGCAGCTTCCTGGACAGGGCTAATTCACCCCTCCACTTT. The encoded protein is CASSFLDRANSPLHF. The rearrangement joins TRBV5-1 to TRBJ1-6, with 8 nucleotides matching TRBD1. J gave up 6 bases and V 2 bases, and 4 bases lay outside the gene matches. Germline values: CDR1 SGHRS, CDR2 YFSETQ. This CDR3 comprises 15 residues.

This clonotype turned up a few times. V is TRBV30 and J is TRBJ2-1, with D unresolved. The V gene's germline CDR1 is GTSNPN and CDR2 SVGIG (reference sequence). The CDR3 spans 13 residues. Trimming removed 3 bases at V and 2 bases at J, with 8 bases between. In DNA, the CDR3 is TGTGCCTGGAGAGCAGATCCCTACAATGAGCAGTTCTTC. Translating it yields CAWRADPYNEQFF. Full variable domain (missing parts from reference TRBV30 and TRBJ2-1): SQTIHQWPATLVQPVGSPLSLECTVEGTSNPNLYWYRQAAGRGLQLLFYSVGIGQISSEVPQNLSASRPQDRQFILSSKKLLLSDSGFYLCAWRADPYNEQFFGPGTRLTVL.

This clonotype was seen repeatedly, ten times or more. The chain joins TRBV29-1 to TRBJ2-1, with TRBD1 matching over 7 bases. The CDR3 is 14 amino acids. Trimming cost V 5 bases and J 2 bases; bases outside gene matches: 6. Germline CDR1 is SQVTM and CDR2 is ANQGSEA. The CDR3, as DNA: TGCAGCGTTCGCCGGGACAGTACCTACAATGAGCAGTTCTTC. Amino acids: CSVRRDSTYNEQFF.

This clonotype showed up just a few times. This rearrangement joins TRBV24-1 to TRBJ2-1, with D uncertain. V lost 1 base, J lost 3 bases, and 0 bases lay in between. This CDR3 spans 12 amino acids. Germline V CDR1 and CDR2: KGHDR, SFDVKD. CDR3 in DNA: TGTGCCACCAGTGATTTCTACAATGAGCAGTTCTTC. This translates into CATSDFYNEQFF.

This clonotype was seen at least ten times. The genes are TRBV10-3 and TRBJ1-2; 8 bases agree with TRBD1. The germline CDR1 and CDR2 sequences are ENHRY and SYGVKD. The CDR3 sequence is 13 residues long. Germline trimming cut 5 bases from V and 4 bases from J; bases unmatched to any gene: 3. CDR3 amino acids: CAISSDRGYGYTF. The CDR3 nucleotides are TGTGCCATCAGTTCAGACAGGGGCTATGGCTACACCTTC.

This clonotype was counted a few times. The chain is built from TRBV5-1 and TRBJ2-1; D not resolved. V lost 4 bases and J lost 4, with 12 bases in between. Germline V lookup: CDR1 SGHRS, CDR2 YFSETQ. The CDR3 has 14 residues. The DNA for the CDR3 is TGCGCCAGCAGCGGATGGGCCAGTTACAATGAGCAGTTCTTC. It encodes CASSGWASYNEQFF.

The gene calls are TRBV5-1 and TRBJ1-4, with TRBD1 matching over 7 bases. Germline V gives CDR1 SGHRS, CDR2 YFSETQ. The CDR3 consists of 16 residues. The ends lost 2 bases at V and 0 bases at J; junction bases unmatched: 4. CDR3 sequence reads: CASSLTGTATNEKLFF. The CDR3, as DNA: TGCGCCAGCAGCTTAACCGGGACAGCAACTAATGAAAAACTGTTTTTT. Based on the CDR3 plus reference TRBV5-1 and TRBJ1-4, the full variable domain is KAGVTQTPRYLIKTRGQQVTLSCSPISGHRSVSWYQQTPGQGLQFLFEYFSETQRNKGNFPGRFSGRQFSNSRSEMNVSTLELGDSALYLCASSLTGTATNEKLFFGSGTQLSVL.

The genes are TRBV6-1 and TRBJ2-7, with D uncertain. From germline, CDR1 is MNHNS and CDR2 SASEGT. V lost 2 bases, J lost 3 bases, and 5 bases lay in between. The CDR3 is made up of 12 amino acids. The CDR3 sequence is CASSEWGYEQYF. In DNA, the CDR3 is TGTGCCAGCAGTGAATGGGGCTACGAGCAGTACTTC.